This T cell receptor delta chain originates from a study of Vδ1+ human thymocytes. Sequences come from RNA converted to cDNA by reverse transcription. The CDR3 regions were amplified by multiplex PCR from V-gene primers to a constant-region primer. TCRdb reapplied CATT to the multiplex PCR reads. The sample lists some 55,000 delta-chain clones, roughly 15% occurring once. The CDR3 extends over 19 amino acids. Germline values: CDR1 TSWWSYY, CDR2 QGS. V gave up 0 bases and J gave up 0 bases, with 17 bases separating them. Whole-study results and caveats: Highly polyclonal TRG and TRD repertoires with Gaussian CDR3 length distributions appeared in thymus.

To note about this clone: The antigen remains undetermined.

This TCR came from a boy in the first two years of life who had congenital heart surgery. The gene calls are TRDV1 and TRDJ2; weak D call: TRDD3 (5 bases). Material for sequencing was Vdelta1+ gamma-delta thymocytes from the thymus. Subset meaning: FACS-sorted CD3+ TCRalphabeta- TCRVdelta1+ TCRVdelta2- thymocytes. The CDR3 nucleotides are TGTGCTCTTGGGGAACTTTTTGGTACTGGTGCTGCTTTGACAGCACAACTCTTCTTT. Translated, it gives CALGELFGTGAALTAQLFF.